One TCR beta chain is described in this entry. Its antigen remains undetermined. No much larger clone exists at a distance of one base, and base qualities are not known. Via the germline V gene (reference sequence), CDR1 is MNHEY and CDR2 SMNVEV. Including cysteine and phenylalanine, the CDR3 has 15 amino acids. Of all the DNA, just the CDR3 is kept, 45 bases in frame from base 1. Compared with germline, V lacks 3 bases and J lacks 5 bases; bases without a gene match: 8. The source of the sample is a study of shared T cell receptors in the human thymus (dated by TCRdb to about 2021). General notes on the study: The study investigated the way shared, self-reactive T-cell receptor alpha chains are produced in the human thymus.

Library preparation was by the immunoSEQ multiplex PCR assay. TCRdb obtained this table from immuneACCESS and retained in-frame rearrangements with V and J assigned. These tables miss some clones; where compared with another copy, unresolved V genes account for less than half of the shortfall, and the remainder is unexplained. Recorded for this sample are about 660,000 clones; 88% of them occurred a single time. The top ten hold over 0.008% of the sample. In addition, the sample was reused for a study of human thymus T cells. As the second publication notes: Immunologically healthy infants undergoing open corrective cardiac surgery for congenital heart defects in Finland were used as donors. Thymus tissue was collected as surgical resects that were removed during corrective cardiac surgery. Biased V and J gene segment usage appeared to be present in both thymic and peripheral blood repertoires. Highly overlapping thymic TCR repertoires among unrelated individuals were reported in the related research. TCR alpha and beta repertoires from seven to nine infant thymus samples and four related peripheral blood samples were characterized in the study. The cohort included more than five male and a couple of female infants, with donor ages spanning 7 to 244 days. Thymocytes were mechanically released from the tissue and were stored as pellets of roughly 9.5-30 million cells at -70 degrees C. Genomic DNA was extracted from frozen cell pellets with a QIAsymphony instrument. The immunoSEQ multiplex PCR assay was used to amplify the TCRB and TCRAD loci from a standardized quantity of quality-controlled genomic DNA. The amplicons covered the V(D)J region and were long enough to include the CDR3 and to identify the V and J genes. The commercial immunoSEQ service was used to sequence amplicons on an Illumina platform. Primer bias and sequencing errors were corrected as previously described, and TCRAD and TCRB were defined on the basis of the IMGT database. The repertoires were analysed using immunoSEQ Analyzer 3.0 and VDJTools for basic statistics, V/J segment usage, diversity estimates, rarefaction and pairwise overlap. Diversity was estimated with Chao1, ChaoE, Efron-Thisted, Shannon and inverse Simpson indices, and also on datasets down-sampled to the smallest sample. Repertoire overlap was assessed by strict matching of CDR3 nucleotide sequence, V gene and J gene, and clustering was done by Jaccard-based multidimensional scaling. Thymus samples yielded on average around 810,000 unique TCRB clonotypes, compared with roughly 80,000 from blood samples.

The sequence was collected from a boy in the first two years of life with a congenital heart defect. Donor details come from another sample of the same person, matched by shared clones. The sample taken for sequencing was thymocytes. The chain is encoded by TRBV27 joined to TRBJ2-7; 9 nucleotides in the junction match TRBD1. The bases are TGTGCCAGCAGTTTTTCCCGGGACAGGGTCCACGAGCAGTACTTC. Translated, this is CASSFSRDRVHEQYF.